In its sample, the clone carrying this T cell receptor (beta chain) was seen a few times. Its antigen is still unknown. CDR3 length equals 16 residues. In germline, CDR1 is MGHRA, CDR2 YSYEKL. The ends were cut back, 1 base at V and 2 bases at J, with 14 bases in the middle. This sample is drawn from a study of OX40 agonist ivuxolimab in advanced cancers. Findings and caveats of the study: The authors did not determine the antigen specificity of the expanded peripheral T cells.

Method: immunoSEQ multiplex PCR; TCRdb's copy keeps in-frame clones and lacks some. The sample yields tens of thousands of clones, around nine tenths seen once. V and J are TRBV4-1 and TRBJ1-1, with D perhaps matching TRBD1 (5 bases). This TCR came from an adult with an advanced solid tumor such as melanoma, head and neck, liver or kidney cancer. Sample: CD4+ or CD8+ T cells sorted from blood, taken in a trial of the OX40 agonist ivuxolimab. The CDR3, as DNA: TGCGCCAGCAGCCAAGTCCCCCCAGGGTACAACACTGAAGCTTTCTTT. This gives the protein CASSQVPPGYNTEAFF.